The sample holds a few counts of the clone carrying this T cell receptor (beta chain). TCRdb keeps only in-frame clones here, not all; method: immunoSEQ multiplex PCR. The sample holds about 260,000 clones; approximately 91% are singletons and the top ten take around 0.7%. This CDR3 contains 14 residues. CDR1 and CDR2 (germline): SGHTA, FQGTGA. V shed 8 bases and J shed 4 bases, with 14 bases lying between them. The data derive from a study of blood T cell repertoires in COVID-19. Study-wide background: The United States, Italy and Spain provided the acute and convalescent COVID-19 samples. T cells, B-cell-depleted T cells, or PBMCs supplied cDNA or gDNA.

The genes are TRBV7-3 and TRBJ2-2; D may be TRBD1 (5 bases). Sequencing input: peripheral blood. The receptor was derived from a human donor in a cohort sampled during active COVID-19. CDR3 residues: CASRLGVTTGELFF. The CDR3 region has the DNA TGTGCCAGCCGATTAGGGGTGACCACCGGGGAGCTGTTTTTT.